This T cell receptor (beta chain) is from a study of OX40 agonist ivuxolimab in advanced cancers. Libraries were prepared by immunoSEQ multiplex PCR; TCRdb keeps only in-frame clonotypes and omits some of them. The table shows 70,000 to 100,000 clones, with about 90% occurring only once. The ends lost 7 bases at V and 7 bases at J; junction bases unmatched: 10. CDR1 is MNHEY, CDR2 SVGAGI, per germline. The CDR3 covers 14 residues. This chain connects TRBV6-5 to TRBJ1-5, with TRBD1 identical over 7 bases. This sample comprised CD4+ or CD8+ T cells sorted from blood, obtained in a trial of the OX40 agonist ivuxolimab. The clonotype originates from an adult with an advanced solid tumor such as melanoma, head and neck, liver or kidney cancer. This CDR3 reads CASMSGRGSQPQHF. For the CDR3, the DNA is TGTGCCAGCATGAGTGGCAGGGGGTCGCAGCCCCAGCATTTT.